This is a list of T cell receptor beta chains from one sample in a study of blood T cell repertoires in COVID-19. Sequencing was performed with immunoSEQ multiplex PCR; in TCRdb, only in-frame clones are kept and a portion is missing. The table lists nearly 250,000 clones, about 82% of them singletons, with over 5.5% in the top ten. The sample comprised peripheral blood. These receptors were obtained from a woman at least 80 years old with COVID-19, enrolled during active disease. Each CDR3 is given with its conserved first and last residue. The order of the fields is D gene, clone size, J gene, CDR3 length, V gene, CDR3 protein, CDR3 DNA. The D gene is left open where the match is weak. The size of a clone is reported for some rows only, either as once, few or many, or as a class for expanded clones.

NA	once	TRBJ2-5	14	TRBV4-3	CASSQDWGEETQYF	TGCGCCAGCAGCCAAGATTGGGGGGAAGAGACCCAGTACTTC
TRBD1	NA	TRBJ1-4	15	TRBV27	CASSLVTGINEKLFF	TGTGCCAGCAGTTTGGTGACAGGGATTAATGAAAAACTGTTTTTT
TRBD1	NA	TRBJ1-6	19	TRBV18	CASSKAQGVRTSYNSPLHF	TGTGCCAGCTCAAAGGCGCAGGGGGTTCGCACGTCCTATAATTCACCCCTCCACTTT
NA	NA	TRBJ2-3	17	TRBV6-4	CASSKAGSAGPTDTQYF	TGTGCCAGCTCAAAGGCGGGCTCCGCGGGCCCCACAGATACGCAGTATTTT
TRBD1	once	TRBJ2-7	12	TRBV28	CASGTGPYEQYF	TGTGCCAGCGGGACAGGGCCCTACGAGCAGTACTTC
NA	NA	TRBJ1-1	15	TRBV10-3	CAISGSTAMNTEAFF	TGTGCCATCAGTGGGAGTACCGCTATGAACACTGAAGCTTTCTTT
TRBD1	NA	TRBJ2-3	16	TRBV5-4	CASSWGGTGTTDTQYF	TGTGCCAGCAGCTGGGGGGGGACAGGGACAACAGATACGCAGTATTTT
TRBD1	NA	TRBJ2-5	16	TRBV5-8	CASNFAITGAGETQYF	TGTGCCAGCAACTTTGCTATTACAGGGGCGGGAGAGACCCAGTACTTC
NA	few	TRBJ2-1	14	TRBV24-1	CATSDPGVLNEQFF	TGTGCCACCAGTGATCCAGGGGTATTAAATGAGCAGTTCTTC
NA	few	TRBJ1-2	13	TRBV10-3	CAISESGDRRYTF	TGTGCCATCAGTGAGTCCGGAGACCGCCGCTACACCTTC
TRBD1	once	TRBJ2-4	16	TRBV5-1	CASSLVQGTSKNIQYF	TGCGCCAGCAGCCTCGTACAGGGGACGAGCAAAAACATTCAGTACTTC
NA	once	TRBJ1-3	15	TRBV20-1	CSASPGGGTGNTIYF	TGCAGTGCTAGTCCGGGAGGGGGGACTGGAAACACCATATATTTT
NA	NA	TRBJ1-6	14	TRBV28	CASSLTNRASPLHF	TGTGCCAGCAGTTTAACTAACAGGGCATCACCCCTCCACTTT
TRBD1	NA	TRBJ1-2	15	TRBV5-1	CASSPGTAYGGGYTF	TGCGCCAGCAGCCCCGGGACAGCCTACGGCGGTGGCTACACCTTC
TRBD2	NA	TRBJ2-3	16	TRBV5-1	CASSPASGGDADTQYF	TGCGCCAGCAGCCCGGCTAGCGGGGGGGATGCAGATACGCAGTATTTT
NA	once	TRBJ2-1	13	TRBV6-5	CASRDHGQYEQFF	TGTGCCAGCAGAGACCATGGACAGTATGAGCAGTTCTTC
NA	NA	TRBJ2-2	13	TRBV20-1	CSASNPGVGELFF	TGCAGTGCTAGTAATCCAGGGGTTGGGGAGCTGTTTTTT
NA	once	TRBJ2-5	14	TRBV11-2	CASSLALVGETQYF	TGTGCCAGCAGCTTAGCACTAGTAGGGGAGACCCAGTACTTC
TRBD1	few	TRBJ2-1	15	TRBV28	CASRTGGTGYNEQFF	TGTGCCAGCAGGACAGGGGGGACGGGGTACAATGAGCAGTTCTTC
NA	NA	TRBJ2-3	14	TRBV4-1	CASSQSRQDLRHSF	TGCGCCAGCAGCCAGAGTCGACAGGACCTCCGCCACTCCTTT
TRBD1	NA	TRBJ1-3	15	TRBV3-1/TRBV3-2	CASSHTGTVRNTIYF	TGTGCCAGCAGCCACACAGGGACAGTACGAAACACCATATATTTT
NA	NA	TRBJ2-7	12	TRBV12-3/TRBV12-4	CASTWQGNEQYF	TGTGCCAGCACGTGGCAGGGCAACGAGCAGTACTTC
TRBD2	NA	TRBJ2-5	16	TRBV3-1/TRBV3-2	CASSQDTSGSQETQYF	TGTGCCAGCAGCCAAGATACTAGCGGGTCCCAGGAGACCCAGTACTTC